The text below deals with one TCR beta chain. Its antigen specificity is not known. It has no much larger one-base neighbor in the sample; base qualities were not kept. The entry originates in a study of cytomegalovirus exposure and HLA in healthy donors (dated by TCRdb to 2016 to 2017). For the wider study: In an earlier analysis of under 600 of the donors, 276 Gb of sequence data and 100 million or so unique TCR beta sequences from 150 million to 200 million T cells were reported. Approximately 310 gigabases of sequencing data and 78 million or so unique TCR sequences were included in an early release covering roughly 600 HLA-typed donors. The genetic ancestry cluster associated with self-reported Caucasian donors included roughly four fifths of the roughly 400 genotyped donors. The study was designed to test whether signatures of past pathogen exposure could be identified by cataloging public T cell receptors. The study profiled the T cell repertoires of more than 500 subjects by immunosequencing and related them to cytomegalovirus serostatus. In addition to the first cohort of 666 subjects, a separate validation cohort of over 90 different subjects was used. To predict cytomegalovirus infection status, the study brought together high-throughput TCR immunosequencing, statistical association of individual TCRs with disease status, and machine learning. A later analysis re-analyzed previously published TCR beta repertoires from approximately 700 donors and added high-resolution HLA genotyping to study TCR occurrence patterns. The later analysis used no new phenotypic data to find candidate immune exposures, relying instead on TCR beta sequences and their occurrence across donors. An earlier analysis of 587 of the donors applied high-throughput TCR beta sequencing to assess whether each TCR beta V gene segment acted as functional or pseudogenic. Donor age, sex, ethnicity and CMV serostatus were compiled alongside the repertoire data. In a later genetic analysis, genome-wide SNP genotypes for about three fifths of the 666 donors were used, and that subset was treated as a discovery cohort. Every repertoire in the discovery cohort had been generated on one and the same sequencing platform. HLA typing covered class I and class II loci at four-digit resolution. The number of donors typed differed by locus, with roughly 629-640 for A, B, C, DRB1 and DQB1, about 500 for DQA1, approximately 570 for DPA1, and some 440 for DPB1. Because of strong linkage in the cohort, four or five DR-DQ haplotypes were treated as single units for association and clustering. On average, approximately 250,000 unique TCR beta nucleotide sequences were sequenced per donor among a few hundred genotyped donors of the cohort, with 15% to 20% of those sequences being non-productive.

The CDR3 numbers 15 residues from cysteine through phenylalanine. Only the CDR3 DNA stays, 45 bases, in frame from base 1. From a lookup of the germline V gene, CDR1 and CDR2 are SGDLS and YYNGEE. Germline trimming amounts to 0 bases on V and 5 bases on J, with 7 as the count of junction bases outside the gene matches. The cohort was made up of approximately 670 healthy bone marrow donors. All cohort members were sampled while nominally healthy, although unrecorded immune exposures were likely present. The donor tested CMV seropositive, placing the donor among the 250 to 300 seropositive members of the cohort. Every donor gave a peripheral blood sample, and the peripheral blood mononuclear cells from that sample were used for TCR beta sequencing. Genomic DNA extraction from the blood cell samples was performed with the Qiagen DNeasy Blood Extraction Kit. What the work shows at the level of the full study, not this receptor alone: Assigning TCR associations to individual alleles was difficult when HLA alleles, especially DR and DQ, strongly co-occurred. Several of the top co-occurrence clusters appeared to be linked to parvovirus B19, influenza, CMV and Epstein-Barr virus, according to a later analysis. The sequencing pipeline was judged likely to have produced a cluster of highly shared sequence variants as a technical artifact. According to a later analysis, TCR association rates differed among HLA loci, with DRB1 alleles showing the most associated TCRs and HLA-C alleles showing the fewest. A further reported finding was that TCR beta sequences accurately predicted the HLA-A and HLA-B alleles for most subjects in the first cohort. According to a later genetic analysis, donors in an Asian-associated ancestry cluster had fewer N-insertions in productive TCRs than the approximately 630-donor mean. It was suggested by the authors that the approach could potentially be generalized to other disease states and immunological phenotypes. Because counts were too low, under 20 rarely observed V segments, including chromosome 9 orphons, were left out of the earlier analysis of approximately 580 of the donors. Roughly uniform sequencing depth across donors was assumed in presence/absence analyses, although this assumption may not hold. Because HLA typing was missing for some donors at each locus, association tests included only the typed subset. At a false discovery rate of 0.05, a later analysis linked about 16,000 TCR beta sequences to specific HLA alleles. According to a later analysis, most CMV-associated TCR beta chains appeared to be HLA-restricted, and the HLA associations seemed to be driven largely by CMV exposure. Correlated functional status among segregating V segments might be attributable to linkage disequilibrium, but an unknown experimental factor could not be ruled out. In a later genetic analysis, a missense DCLRE1C variant was associated with V-gene and J-gene trimming of TCR beta chains, and the association was replicated in an independent cohort. Broadly in line with IMGT annotations, most TCR beta V segments showed up in productive rearrangements about 87% or about 30% of the time in an earlier analysis of 587 of the donors. Most TCR sequences were observed very rarely across donors, whereas some public TCRs were present in many individuals. In vitro tests confirmed that a few of the cytomegalovirus-associated TCR beta chains recognize cytomegalovirus antigens. In the study, approximately 160 TCR beta chains were listed as associated with cytomegalovirus. This cohort had only TCR beta chains sequenced, and the lack of alpha or paired-chain data limited which features could be detected. In a later analysis, HLA-associated TCR beta chains were found to be more clonally expanded and to have lower generation probabilities than equally common non-associated chains. Because the 87-base-pair reads could not distinguish some IMGT-functional V segments, including TRBV6-2 and TRBV6-3, those segments were excluded. The only immune exposure information available for the cohort was CMV serostatus. Cytomegalovirus status was reported to be diagnosed by the classifier with high specificity and sensitivity in both the original and validation cohorts.

Libraries were prepared through the immunoSEQ multiplex PCR assay. The multiplex PCR relied on a mix of 60 forward primers for TCR Vbeta segments and 13 reverse primers for TCR Jbeta segments. The CDR3 region of rearranged TCR beta genes was amplified from genomic DNA with a multiplex PCR assay. The amplified TCR beta libraries were sequenced on the Illumina HiSeq System as 87-base-pair reads. In the source study's methods: A later analysis counted tens of millions of unique TCR beta chains across the 690 or so repertoires, and about 10 million of these chains were shared by at least two donors. Raw reads were error-corrected and collapsed into unique sequences with a nearest-neighbor algorithm that merged closely related sequences to remove PCR and sequencing errors. CDR3 sequences were aligned to IMGT reference sequences to assign V, D and J gene segments. For a sequence to be retained, a match of at least six nucleotides to both a V gene segment and a J gene segment was required. A rearrangement counted as productive if the CDR3 had no stop codons and remained in frame with V and J, and every other rearrangement counted as non-productive. CDR3 was defined according to IMGT convention as the region running from the second conserved V-encoded cysteine to the conserved J-encoded phenylalanine. The earlier analysis of about 610 of the donors excluded any sequence lacking an unambiguous match to a single V gene segment. An earlier analysis of a few hundred of the donors called V segments functional above 56.7% productive rearrangements and segregating when the between-donor standard deviation exceeded 5%. To diagnose cytomegalovirus status from the catalog of TCR beta chain sequences, a statistical classification framework was built. V and J gene assignment, in a later analysis, came from comparing TCR nucleotide sequences with IMGT/GENE-DB human TR gene sequences. A later analysis assigned CDR3 sequences and most-parsimonious VDJ recombination scenarios with the TCRdist pipeline. In a later analysis, each TCR beta chain was defined by its CDR3 amino acid sequence together with its V-gene family, and reads without a unique V-gene family were excluded. As a way to deal with suspected cross-contamination and a sequencing artifact, a later analysis dropped approximately 590 nucleotide sequences that were highly shared and had low generation probability. In a later analysis, a clonal expansion index was calculated for each public chain from normalized within-repertoire ranks of inferred template counts. Generation probabilities in a later analysis came from a VDJ recombination model fitted to out-of-frame rearrangements, and those results were checked against IGoR. In a later analysis, TCR-TCR, TCR-HLA and TCR-CMV co-occurrence was scored with hypergeometric tests, and a repertoire-size bias correction was applied to TCR pairs. To estimate false discovery rates, a later analysis permuted the HLA or CMV assignments 20 times. In a later analysis, co-occurring TCRs were grouped with DBSCAN, and TCRdist sequence similarity was added when clustering was performed within HLA-allele-positive subsets. For co-occurrence clustering, repertoires with fewer than 30,000 or more than 120,000 public chains were excluded, along with 5 or 6 repertoires with anomalous nucleotide sharing. TCRdb carries this immuneACCESS record with in-frame sequences only. Its versions omit some clonotypes, under half of them owing to an unresolved V gene in the studies checked, with the rest unexplained. V, J and clone size derive from that table, while D and trimming were established from the DNA sequence. In all, the sample holds about 160,000 clones, and roughly 80% of those were seen once. The top ten clones comprise approximately 7% of the sample.

Recombination joined TRBV9 with TRBJ2-7; 8 bases in the middle match TRBD1. The source of this sequence is a woman aged 25 to 45 in good health and CMV-seropositive. The source material was PBMCs. The nucleotide sequence reads as follows: TGTGCCAGCAGCGTAGGAGGGACAGGAAGACACGAGCAGTACTTC. Its amino acids are CASSVGGTGRHEQYF.